This passage covers 20 T cell receptor beta chains from one sample sequenced in a study of T-cell reconstitution after alpha-beta-depleted transplantation in children. This sample's TCRbeta library carried unique molecular identifier barcodes. Each CDR3 protein is one row after TCRdb ran MiXCR on the PCR reads. This table has about 610,000 distinct CDR3 sequences, 10% to 13% appearing once. Sequencing was performed on PBMCs from the stem cell graft donor, taken from the stem cell graft. All receptors come from a human donor who donated a stem cell graft to a child with acute myeloid leukemia.

In its sample, this clonotype was seen many times. This sequence joins TRBV5-1 and TRBJ2-2; no firm D call. Trimming took off 4 bases at V and 2 bases at J, with 3 bases between the two ends. Germline V gene data show CDR1 as SGHRS and CDR2 as YFSETQ. This CDR3 contains 12 residues. This CDR3 reads CASSANTGELFF. CDR3 sequence (DNA): TGCGCCAGCAGCGCTAACACCGGGGAGCTGTTTTTT.

This clonotype was counted at least ten times. The chain links TRBV18 to TRBJ2-5; 9 bases are shared with TRBD2. The CDR3 length is 15 residues. The trim removed 2 bases at V and 5 bases at J, leaving 6 bases unmatched. CDR1 is KGHSH, CDR2 LQKENI, per germline. Written as DNA, the CDR3 is TGTGCCAGCTCACCAGGGACTAGCTTTTTCGAGACCCAGTACTTC. Its protein is CASSPGTSFFETQYF.

This clonotype was found many times. CDR3 nucleotides: TGTGCCAGCAGTTTTGTAGACATCCCGAACACTGAAGCTTTCTTT. Translated: CASSFVDIPNTEAFF. The chain links TRBV12-3 or TRBV12-4 to TRBJ1-1; D is uncertain. The CDR3 runs 15 residues. V lost 3 bases and J lost 1, with 12 bases in between.

This clonotype appeared a few times. The rearrangement joins TRBV5-1 to TRBJ2-1; TRBD2 might be the D (5 bases). Per the germline V gene, CDR1 is SGHRS and CDR2 is YFSETQ. V lost 1 base and J 10 bases, leaving 9 bases between the germline ends. The CDR3 extends over 12 amino acids. The CDR3, as DNA: TGCGCCAGCAGCTTGATTCTAGCAGAGCAGTTCTTC. Translated: CASSLILAEQFF.

This rearrangement joins TRBV27 to TRBJ1-2; TRBD1 matches at 9 bases. V lost 7 bases to trimming and J lost 8 bases; unmatched junction nucleotides: 11. Germline CDR1 reads MNHEY; CDR2 reads SMNVEV (reference sequence). CDR3 length: 14 residues. CDR3 bases: TGTGCCAGCAAACCCAAGAAGGACAGGGGAGGCTACACCTTC. Its translation: CASKPKKDRGGYTF.

This clonotype was seen repeatedly, ten times or more. As DNA, the CDR3 is TGCAGTGCTAGGACTAGCGGGACTGCTACGCAGTATTTT. Its protein is CSARTSGTATQYF. This sequence joins TRBV20-1 and TRBJ2-3; 11 bases are shared with TRBD2. The CDR3 has 13 residues. The junction had 4 bases not matched to a gene; V was cut back by 3 bases and J by 8 bases. Germline CDR1 and CDR2: DFQATT and SNEGSKA (reference sequence).

This clonotype was seen more than once but under ten times. V usage is TRBV29-1 and J usage is TRBJ2-3, with a possible D match to TRBD2 (7 bases). Trimming removed 0 bases at V and 6 bases at J, with 16 bases between. CDR3 length: 15 residues. Germline V gene lookup returns CDR1 SQVTM and CDR2 ANQGSEA. The CDR3 protein is CSVEDRGREIDTQYF. As DNA, the CDR3 is TGCAGCGTTGAAGATCGGGGGCGGGAGATCGATACGCAGTATTTT.

In this sample, this clonotype turned up a few times. J is TRBJ2-7 and V is TRBV5-5; weak D call: TRBD2 (6 bases). V lost 1 base and J 3 bases, leaving 14 bases between the germline ends. Germline lookup yields CDR1 SGHKS and CDR2 YYEKEE (reference sequence). The CDR3 is 15 residues long. The CDR3 sequence is CASSLSGLGNYEQYF. CDR3 DNA: TGTGCCAGCAGCTTGTCGGGACTTGGGAACTACGAGCAGTACTTC.

This clonotype turned up a few times. The chain uses TRBV7-2 and TRBJ2-7, with D possibly being TRBD2 (7 bases). V lost 6 bases to trimming and J lost 0 bases, with 18 bases between them. The germline CDR1 and CDR2 sequences are SGHTA and FQGNSA. The CDR3 consists of 16 residues. This CDR3 is CASRSLRGLSSYEQYF. Here the CDR3 DNA reads TGTGCCAGCAGGTCACTGCGGGGGCTGAGCTCCTACGAGCAGTACTTC.

The chain is built from TRBV15 and TRBJ2-1; 7 positions agree with TRBD2. CDR3 length equals 13 residues. Per germline, CDR1 LNHNV and CDR2 YYDKDF (reference sequence). J lost 12 bases, V lost 0 bases, and 5 bases had no gene match. This chain's CDR3 is CATSRDRAGVQFF. The CDR3 DNA sequence: TGTGCCACCAGCAGAGATAGGGCGGGAGTGCAGTTCTTC. Drawing the rest from reference TRBV15 and TRBJ2-1, the complete variable domain is DAMVIQNPRYQVTQFGKPVTLSCSQTLNHNVMYWYQQKSSQAPKLLFHYYDKDFNNEADTPDNFQSRRPNTSFCFLDIRSPGLGDTAMYLCATSRDRAGVQFFGPGTRLTVL.

This clonotype has just a few counts. This chain joins TRBV6-5 and TRBJ2-3, with TRBD1 matching over 8 bases. J lost 2 bases, V lost 5 bases, and 6 bases had no gene match. The CDR3 contains 15 residues. CDR1 is MNHEY, CDR2 SVGAGI, per germline. CDR3 residues: CASSNRGSTTDTQYF. DNA of the CDR3: TGTGCCAGCAGTAACAGGGGGTCAACCACAGATACGCAGTATTTT.

This clonotype was counted ten times or more. The rearrangement uses TRBV19 and TRBJ2-3; 9 bases fit TRBD2. Germline trimming cut 6 bases from V and 3 bases from J; bases unmatched to any gene: 7. Germline V CDR1 and CDR2: LNHDA, SQIVND (reference sequence). This CDR3 region has 15 residues. In DNA, the CDR3 is TGTGCCAGTAGCATCCCGACTAGCGGAACAGATACGCAGTATTTT. It yields the protein CASSIPTSGTDTQYF.

This rearrangement joins TRBV5-4 to TRBJ2-3; the D gene is possibly TRBD2 (5 bases). Germline CDR1 is SGHNT and CDR2 is YYREEE (reference sequence). The length of the CDR3 is 14 residues. Trimming stripped 6 bases from V and 0 bases from J, with 11 bases between. CDR3 in DNA: TGTGCCAGCAACCCACGGGGTAGCACAGATACGCAGTATTTT. It yields the protein CASNPRGSTDTQYF. Full variable domain (missing parts from reference TRBV5-4 and TRBJ2-3): ETGVTQSPTHLIKTRGQQVTLRCSSQSGHNTVSWYQQALGQGPQFIFQYYREEENGRGNFPPRFSGLQFPNYSSELNVNALELDDSALYLCASNPRGSTDTQYFGPGTRLTVL.

The chain recombines TRBV5-1 with TRBJ1-2, with D hard to call. There are 13 residues in the CDR3. The V gene lost 4 bases and the J gene lost 6 bases, with 13 bases spanning the gap. Per germline, CDR1 SGHRS and CDR2 YFSETQ. As DNA, the CDR3 is TGCGCCAGCAGCCTGGAAGTTTCGAATGGCTACACCTTC. The encoded protein is CASSLEVSNGYTF.

This clonotype was recorded a few times. The genes are TRBV5-1 and TRBJ2-5, with 8 bases matching TRBD2. The CDR3 totals 15 residues. Germline trimming cut 0 bases from V and 4 bases from J; bases unmatched to any gene: 5. Germline V CDR1 and CDR2: SGHRS, YFSETQ. The CDR3 region has the DNA TGCGCCAGCAGCTTGGATAGCGGGATGGTAGAGACCCAGTACTTC. Its protein product is CASSLDSGMVETQYF.

On this clonotype itself: A much larger clone lies one base from this, so it may be a read error. The DNA for the CDR3 is TGTCCCACCAGGACTAGCGGGAGTGGGGAGCAGTACTTC. Translated, it gives CPTRTSGSGEQYF. J is TRBJ2-7 and V is TRBV6-2 or TRBV6-3, with 13 bases aligning to TRBD2. Germline assignment: CDR1 MNHEY and CDR2 SVGEGT. The CDR3 is made up of 13 amino acids.

The chain employs TRBV29-1 and TRBJ2-6; 8 positions agree with TRBD1. Germline lookup yields CDR1 SQVTM and CDR2 ANQGSEA. With 4 bases clipped from V and 4 bases from J, the junction kept 3 bases outside the gene matches. The length of the CDR3 is 14 residues. CDR3 sequence: CSVAGGTGANVLTF. In DNA, the CDR3 is TGCAGCGTTGCAGGGGGCACCGGGGCCAACGTCCTGACTTTC.

Ten or more counts support this clonotype. V is TRBV12-3 or TRBV12-4 and J is TRBJ2-1; 7 positions match TRBD2. J was trimmed by 8 bases and V by 5 bases; bases with no gene match: 9. The CDR3 is made up of 14 amino acids. The CDR3 DNA sequence: TGTGCCAGCAGTCCCGGACTAGGTCGGGATGAGCAGTTCTTC. It specifies CASSPGLGRDEQFF.

J is TRBJ2-1 and V is TRBV10-3; no definite D call. The CDR3 totals 11 residues. The V end was cut by 9 bases, the J end by 6 bases, with 9 bases between. Germline loops: CDR1 ENHRY, CDR2 SYGVKD. CDR3 nucleotides: TGTGCCATAGGGTCAAGCAATGAGCAGTTCTTC. It yields the protein CAIGSSNEQFF.

The chain recombines TRBV5-5 with TRBJ1-1; D not resolved. V lost 0 bases and J lost 0, with 9 bases in between. Germline loops: CDR1 SGHKS, CDR2 YYEKEE (reference sequence). The CDR3 loop spans 15 amino acids. This chain's CDR3 is CASSLEHTLNTEAFF. For the CDR3, the DNA is TGTGCCAGCAGCTTGGAACACACTTTGAACACTGAAGCTTTCTTT.